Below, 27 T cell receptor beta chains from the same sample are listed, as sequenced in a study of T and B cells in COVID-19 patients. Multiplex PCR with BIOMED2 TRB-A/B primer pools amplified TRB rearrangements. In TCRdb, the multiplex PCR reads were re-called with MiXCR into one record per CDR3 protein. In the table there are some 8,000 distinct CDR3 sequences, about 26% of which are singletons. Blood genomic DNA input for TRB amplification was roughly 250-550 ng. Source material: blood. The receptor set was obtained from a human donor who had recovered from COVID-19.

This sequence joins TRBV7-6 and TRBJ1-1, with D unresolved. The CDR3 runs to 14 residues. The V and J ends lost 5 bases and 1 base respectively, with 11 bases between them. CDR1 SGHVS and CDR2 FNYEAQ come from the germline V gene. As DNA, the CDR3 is TGTGCCAGCAGCCCGGACCCTGGGAACACTGAAGCTTTCTTT. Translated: CASSPDPGNTEAFF.

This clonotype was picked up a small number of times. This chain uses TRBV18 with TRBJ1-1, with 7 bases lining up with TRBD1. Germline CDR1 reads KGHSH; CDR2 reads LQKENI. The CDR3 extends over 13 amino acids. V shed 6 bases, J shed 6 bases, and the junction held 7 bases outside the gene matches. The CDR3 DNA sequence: TGTGCCAGCTCTCCCCAGGGGGACGCTGAAGCTTTCTTT. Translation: CASSPQGDAEAFF.

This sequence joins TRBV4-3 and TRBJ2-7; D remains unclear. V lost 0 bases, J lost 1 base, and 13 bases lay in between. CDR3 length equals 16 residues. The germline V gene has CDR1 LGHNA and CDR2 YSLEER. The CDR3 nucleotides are TGCGCCAGCAGCCAAGAAAGCGTACTAACTTCCTACGAGCAGTACTTC. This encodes CASSQESVLTSYEQYF.

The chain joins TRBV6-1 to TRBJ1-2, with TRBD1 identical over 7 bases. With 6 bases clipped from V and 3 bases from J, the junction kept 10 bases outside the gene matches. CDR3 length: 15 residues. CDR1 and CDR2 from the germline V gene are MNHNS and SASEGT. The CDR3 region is CASSAGQAGYYGYTF. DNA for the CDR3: TGTGCCAGCAGCGCCGGACAGGCGGGCTACTATGGCTACACCTTC.

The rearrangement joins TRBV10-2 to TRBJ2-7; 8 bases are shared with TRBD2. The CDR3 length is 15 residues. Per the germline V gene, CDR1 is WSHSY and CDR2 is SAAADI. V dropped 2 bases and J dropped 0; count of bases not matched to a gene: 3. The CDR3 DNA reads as TGCGCCAGCAGTGAGGGACTAGCATTCTCCTACGAGCAGTACTTC. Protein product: CASSEGLAFSYEQYF.

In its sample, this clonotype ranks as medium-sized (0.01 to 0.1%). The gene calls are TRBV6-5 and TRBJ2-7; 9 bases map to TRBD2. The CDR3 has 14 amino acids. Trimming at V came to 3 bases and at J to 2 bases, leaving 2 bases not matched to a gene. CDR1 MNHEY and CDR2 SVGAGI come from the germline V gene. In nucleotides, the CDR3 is TGTGCCAGCAGTTATCTAGCGGGACCCTACGAGCAGTACTTC. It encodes CASSYLAGPYEQYF.

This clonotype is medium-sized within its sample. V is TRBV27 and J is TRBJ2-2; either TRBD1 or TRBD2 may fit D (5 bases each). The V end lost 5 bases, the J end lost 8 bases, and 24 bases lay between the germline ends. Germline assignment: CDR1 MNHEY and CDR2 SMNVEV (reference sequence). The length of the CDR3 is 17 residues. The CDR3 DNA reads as TGTGCCAGCAGTGCCAAGGTTGGGACGCCAATAGGTGGGGAGCTGTTTTTT. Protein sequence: CASSAKVGTPIGGELFF.

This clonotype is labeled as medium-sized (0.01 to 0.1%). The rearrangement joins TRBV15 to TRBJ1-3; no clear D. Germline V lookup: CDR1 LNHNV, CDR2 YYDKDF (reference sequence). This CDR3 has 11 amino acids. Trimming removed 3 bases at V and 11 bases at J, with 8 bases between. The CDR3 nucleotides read TGTGCCACCAGCAGGTCCCAGGCCATATATTTT. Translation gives CATSRSQAIYF.

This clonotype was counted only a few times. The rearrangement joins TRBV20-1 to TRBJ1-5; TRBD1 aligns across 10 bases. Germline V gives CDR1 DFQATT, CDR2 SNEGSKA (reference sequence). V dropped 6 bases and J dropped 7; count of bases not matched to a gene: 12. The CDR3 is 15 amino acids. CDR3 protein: CSARAWTGGKQPQHF. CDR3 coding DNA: TGCAGTGCCCGAGCTTGGACAGGGGGTAAACAGCCCCAGCATTTT.

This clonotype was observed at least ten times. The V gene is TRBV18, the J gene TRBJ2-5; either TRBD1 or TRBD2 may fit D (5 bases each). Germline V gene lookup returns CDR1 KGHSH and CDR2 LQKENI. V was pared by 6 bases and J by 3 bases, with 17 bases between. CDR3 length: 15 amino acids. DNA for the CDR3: TGTGCCAGCTCCCCTTGGGGGTTTGGGGAAGAGACCCAGTACTTC. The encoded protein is CASSPWGFGEETQYF.

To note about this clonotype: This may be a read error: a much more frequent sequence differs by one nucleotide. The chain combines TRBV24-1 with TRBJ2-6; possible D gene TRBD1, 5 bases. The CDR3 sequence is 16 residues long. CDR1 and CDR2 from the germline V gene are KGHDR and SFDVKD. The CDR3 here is CATSDAGPPGANVLAF. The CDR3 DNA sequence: TGTGCCACCAGTGATGCAGGGCCTCCTGGGGCCAACGTCCTGGCTTTC.

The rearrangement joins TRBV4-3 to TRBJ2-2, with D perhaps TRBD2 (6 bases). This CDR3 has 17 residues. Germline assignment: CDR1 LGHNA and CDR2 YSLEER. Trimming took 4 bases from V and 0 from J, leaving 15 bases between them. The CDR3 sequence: CASSLVGRGANTGELFF. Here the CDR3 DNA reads TGCGCCAGCAGCCTCGTGGGGCGCGGGGCGAACACCGGGGAGCTGTTTTTT.

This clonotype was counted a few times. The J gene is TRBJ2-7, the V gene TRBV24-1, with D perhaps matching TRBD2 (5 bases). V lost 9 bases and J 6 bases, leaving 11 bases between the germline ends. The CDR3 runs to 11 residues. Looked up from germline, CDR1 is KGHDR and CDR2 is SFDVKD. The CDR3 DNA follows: TGTGCCACCTCCCCGGGGAGCGAGCAGTACTTC. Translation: CATSPGSEQYF.

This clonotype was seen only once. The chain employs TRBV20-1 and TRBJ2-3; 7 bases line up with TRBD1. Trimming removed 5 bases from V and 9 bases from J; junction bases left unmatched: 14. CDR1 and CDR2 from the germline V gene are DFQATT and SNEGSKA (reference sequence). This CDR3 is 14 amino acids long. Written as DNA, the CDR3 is TGCAGTGCTGACGGGACAGCAGAACGCGAGACGCAGTATTTT. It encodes CSADGTAERETQYF.

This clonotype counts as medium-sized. The CDR3 region is CATRLRGNYGYTF. CDR3 nucleotides: TGTGCCACCAGATTAAGAGGAAACTATGGCTACACCTTC. The rearrangement joins TRBV27 to TRBJ1-2; no clear D gene. V was clipped by 10 bases and J by 2 bases, with 14 bases between them. The CDR3 loop spans 13 amino acids. Germline loops: CDR1 MNHEY, CDR2 SMNVEV (reference sequence).

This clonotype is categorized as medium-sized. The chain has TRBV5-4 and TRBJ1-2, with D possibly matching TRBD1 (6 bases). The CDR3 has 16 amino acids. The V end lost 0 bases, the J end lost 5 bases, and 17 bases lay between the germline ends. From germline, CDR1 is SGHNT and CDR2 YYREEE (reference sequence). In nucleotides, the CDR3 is TGTGCCAGCAGCTTGGCTGGTGGGGGCGCGAGGTATGGCTACACCTTC. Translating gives CASSLAGGGARYGYTF.

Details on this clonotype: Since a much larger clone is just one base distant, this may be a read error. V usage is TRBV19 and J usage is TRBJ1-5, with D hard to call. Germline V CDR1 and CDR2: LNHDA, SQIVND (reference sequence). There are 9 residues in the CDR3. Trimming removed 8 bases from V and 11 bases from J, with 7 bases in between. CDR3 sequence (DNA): TGTGCCAGTGGCACAACCCAGCATTTT. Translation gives CASGTTQHF.

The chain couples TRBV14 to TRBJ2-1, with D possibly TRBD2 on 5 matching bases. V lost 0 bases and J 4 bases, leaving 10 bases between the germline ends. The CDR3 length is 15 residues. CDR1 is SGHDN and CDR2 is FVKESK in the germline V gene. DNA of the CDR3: TGTGCCAGCAGCCAAGACAGGCGGAGGTACAATGAGCAGTTCTTC. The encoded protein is CASSQDRRRYNEQFF.

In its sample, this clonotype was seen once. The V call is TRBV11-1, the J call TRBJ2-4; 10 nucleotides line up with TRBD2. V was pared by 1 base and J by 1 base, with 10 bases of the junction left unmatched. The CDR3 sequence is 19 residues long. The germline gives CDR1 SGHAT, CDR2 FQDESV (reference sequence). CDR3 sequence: CASSLEPSGRGIAKNIQYF. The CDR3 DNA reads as TGTGCCAGCAGCTTAGAGCCTAGCGGGAGAGGGATCGCCAAAAACATTCAGTACTTC.

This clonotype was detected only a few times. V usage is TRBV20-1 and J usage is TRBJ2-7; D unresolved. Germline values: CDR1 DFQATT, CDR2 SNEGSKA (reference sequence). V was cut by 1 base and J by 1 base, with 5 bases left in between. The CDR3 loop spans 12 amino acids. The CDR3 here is CSARAASYEQYF. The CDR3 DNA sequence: TGCAGTGCTAGAGCCGCGTCCTACGAGCAGTACTTC.

In nucleotides, the CDR3 is TGTGCCAGCAGTCTCACCGACAGGGTAGATGAGTTCTTC. Protein: CASSLTDRVDEFF. The chain carries TRBV12-3 or TRBV12-4 and TRBJ2-1; TRBD1 agrees at 7 bases. The CDR3 has 13 amino acids. V shed 5 bases and J 14 bases; nucleotides not matched to a gene: 12.

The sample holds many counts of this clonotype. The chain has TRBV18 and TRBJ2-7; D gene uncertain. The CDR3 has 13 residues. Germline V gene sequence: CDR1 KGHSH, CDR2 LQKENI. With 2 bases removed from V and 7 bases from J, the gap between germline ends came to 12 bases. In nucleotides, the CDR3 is TGTGCCAGCTCACCAGGCGGCCCGGTGGAGCAGTACTTC. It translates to CASSPGGPVEQYF.

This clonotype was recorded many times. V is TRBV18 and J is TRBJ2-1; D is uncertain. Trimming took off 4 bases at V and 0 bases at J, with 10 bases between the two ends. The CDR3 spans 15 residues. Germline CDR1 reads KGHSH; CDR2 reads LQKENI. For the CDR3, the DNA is TGTGCCAGCTCACAGGGCCAGAGCTCCTACAATGAGCAGTTCTTC. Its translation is CASSQGQSSYNEQFF.

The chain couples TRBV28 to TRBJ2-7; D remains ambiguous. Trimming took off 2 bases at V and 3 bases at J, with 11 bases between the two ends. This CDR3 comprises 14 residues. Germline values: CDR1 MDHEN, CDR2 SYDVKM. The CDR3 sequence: CASSLAQPRYEQYF. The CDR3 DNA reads TGTGCCAGCAGTTTAGCTCAGCCACGCTACGAGCAGTACTTC.

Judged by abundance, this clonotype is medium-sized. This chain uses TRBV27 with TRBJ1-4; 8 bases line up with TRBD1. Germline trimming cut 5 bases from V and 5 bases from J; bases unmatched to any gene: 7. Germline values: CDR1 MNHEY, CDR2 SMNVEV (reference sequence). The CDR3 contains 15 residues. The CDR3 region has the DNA TGTGCCAGCAGTCTTTGGACAGGGCTAAATGAAAAACTGTTTTTT. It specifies CASSLWTGLNEKLFF.

CDR3 protein: CASSLRGGGTDTQYF. The CDR3 DNA follows: TGTGCCAGCAGCTTACGGGGGGGGGGGACAGATACGCAGTATTTT. V is TRBV11-2 and J is TRBJ2-3, with 8 bases matching TRBD2. The V gene end was trimmed by 2 bases and the J gene end by 3 bases; junction bases not matched to a gene: 4. CDR3 length: 15 amino acids. Germline loops: CDR1 SGHAT, CDR2 FQNNGV.

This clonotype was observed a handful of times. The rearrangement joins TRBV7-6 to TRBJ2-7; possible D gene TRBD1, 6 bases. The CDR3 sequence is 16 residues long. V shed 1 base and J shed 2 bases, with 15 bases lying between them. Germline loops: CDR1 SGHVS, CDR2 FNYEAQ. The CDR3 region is CASSLVSAGAPYEQYF. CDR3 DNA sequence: TGTGCCAGCAGCTTAGTTTCGGCAGGGGCCCCCTACGAGCAGTACTTC.